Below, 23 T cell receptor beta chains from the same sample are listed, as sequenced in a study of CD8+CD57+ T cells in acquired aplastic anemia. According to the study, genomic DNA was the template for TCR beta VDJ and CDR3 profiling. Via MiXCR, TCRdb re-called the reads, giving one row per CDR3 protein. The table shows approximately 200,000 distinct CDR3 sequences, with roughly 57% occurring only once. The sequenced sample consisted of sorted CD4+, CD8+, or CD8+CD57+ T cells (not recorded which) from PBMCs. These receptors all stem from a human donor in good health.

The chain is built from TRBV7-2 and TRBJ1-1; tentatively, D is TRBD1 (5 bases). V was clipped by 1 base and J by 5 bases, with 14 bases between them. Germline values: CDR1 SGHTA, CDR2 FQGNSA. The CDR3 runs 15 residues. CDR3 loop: CASSLGAGRGTEAFF. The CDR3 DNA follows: TGTGCCAGCAGCTTAGGTGCGGGACGAGGGACTGAAGCTTTCTTT.

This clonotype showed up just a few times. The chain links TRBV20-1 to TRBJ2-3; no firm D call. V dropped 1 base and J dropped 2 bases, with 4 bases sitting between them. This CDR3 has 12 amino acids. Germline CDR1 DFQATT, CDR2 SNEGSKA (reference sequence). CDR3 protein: CSARAATDTQYF. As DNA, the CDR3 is TGCAGTGCTAGAGCAGCCACAGATACGCAGTATTTT.

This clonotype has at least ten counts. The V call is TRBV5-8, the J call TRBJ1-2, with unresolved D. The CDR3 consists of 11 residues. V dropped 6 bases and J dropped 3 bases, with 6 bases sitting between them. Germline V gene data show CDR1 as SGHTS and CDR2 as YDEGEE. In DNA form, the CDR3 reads TGTGCCAGCACCTCCTACTATGGCTACACCTTC. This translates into CASTSYYGYTF.

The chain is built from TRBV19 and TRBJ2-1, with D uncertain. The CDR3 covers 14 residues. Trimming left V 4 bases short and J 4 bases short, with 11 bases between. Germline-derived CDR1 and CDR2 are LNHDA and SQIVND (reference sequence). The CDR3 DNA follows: TGTGCCAGTAGTACCGCCCCCGGGTACAATGAGCAGTTCTTC. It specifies CASSTAPGYNEQFF.

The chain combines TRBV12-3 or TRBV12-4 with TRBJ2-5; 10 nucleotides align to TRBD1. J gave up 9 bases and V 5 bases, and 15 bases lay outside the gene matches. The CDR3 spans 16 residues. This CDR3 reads CASSPLRDRGRVAQYF. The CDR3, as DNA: TGTGCCAGCAGTCCTCTCCGGGACAGGGGACGAGTGGCCCAGTACTTC.

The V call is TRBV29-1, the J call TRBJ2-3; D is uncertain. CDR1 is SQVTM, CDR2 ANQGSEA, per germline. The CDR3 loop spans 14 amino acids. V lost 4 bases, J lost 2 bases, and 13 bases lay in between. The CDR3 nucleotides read TGCAGCGTTGTCCCGGGCGTGGTCACAGATACGCAGTATTTT. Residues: CSVVPGVVTDTQYF.

The CDR3 is CASSLAHRLAGEQETQYF. The CDR3 DNA sequence: TGTGCCAGCAGCTTAGCGCACCGGCTAGCGGGGGAGCAAGAGACCCAGTACTTC. This rearrangement joins TRBV7-8 to TRBJ2-5, with 10 bases lining up with TRBD2. Per germline, CDR1 SGHVS and CDR2 FQNEAQ. The CDR3 runs to 18 residues. V trimming: 0 bases; J trimming: 2 bases; junction bases outside the gene matches: 9.

CDR3 sequence reads: CASHGGAHYNEQFF. The CDR3 DNA reads as TGTGCCAGTCACGGAGGGGCCCACTACAATGAGCAGTTCTTC. The J gene is TRBJ2-1, the V gene TRBV19; tentatively, D is TRBD2 (6 bases). Between the trimmed V and J ends, which lost 8 bases and 3 bases, there was a span of 14 bases. The CDR3 spans 14 residues. Per the germline V gene, CDR1 is LNHDA and CDR2 is SQIVND (reference sequence).

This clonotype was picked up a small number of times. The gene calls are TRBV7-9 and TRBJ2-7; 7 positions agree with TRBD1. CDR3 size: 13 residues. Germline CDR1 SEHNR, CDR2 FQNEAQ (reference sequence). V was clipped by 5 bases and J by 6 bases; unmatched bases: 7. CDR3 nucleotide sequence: TGTGCCAGCAGCACCGGGACAGCTTCCGAGCAGTACTTC. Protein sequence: CASSTGTASEQYF.

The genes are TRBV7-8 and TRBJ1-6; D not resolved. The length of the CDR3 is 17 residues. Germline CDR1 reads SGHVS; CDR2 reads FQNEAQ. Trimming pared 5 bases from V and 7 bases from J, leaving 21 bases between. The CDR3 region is CASSPHRPTRPNSPLHF. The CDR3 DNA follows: TGTGCCAGCAGCCCCCACCGGCCCACCCGGCCGAATTCACCCCTCCACTTT.

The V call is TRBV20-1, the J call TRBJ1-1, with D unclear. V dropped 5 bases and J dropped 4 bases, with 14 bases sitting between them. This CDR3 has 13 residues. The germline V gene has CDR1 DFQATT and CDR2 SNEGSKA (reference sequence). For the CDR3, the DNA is TGCAGTGCTCCCCCGGCCTCTGGCACTGAAGCTTTCTTT. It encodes CSAPPASGTEAFF.

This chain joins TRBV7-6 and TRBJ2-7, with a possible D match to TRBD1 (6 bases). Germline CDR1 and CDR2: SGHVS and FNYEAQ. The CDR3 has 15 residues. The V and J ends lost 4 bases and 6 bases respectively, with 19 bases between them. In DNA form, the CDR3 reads TGTGCCAGCAGCTCACAGGGACCCCCAGGGTCCGAGCAGTACTTC. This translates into CASSSQGPPGSEQYF.

The CDR3 reads CATTGGGWNSPLHF. CDR3 nucleotides: TGTGCCACTACAGGGGGCGGTTGGAATTCACCCCTCCACTTT. The chain carries TRBV25-1 and TRBJ1-6, with 9 positions matching TRBD1. The CDR3 has 14 amino acids. CDR1 and CDR2 (germline): MGHDK, SYGVNS. V shed 10 bases, J shed 7 bases, and the junction held 8 bases outside the gene matches.

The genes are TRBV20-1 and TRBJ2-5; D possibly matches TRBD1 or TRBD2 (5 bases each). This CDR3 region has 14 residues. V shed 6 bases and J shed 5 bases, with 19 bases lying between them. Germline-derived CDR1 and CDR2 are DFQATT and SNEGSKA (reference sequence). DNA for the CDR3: TGCAGTGCCCGCGGTCTGGGGGAGTGGGAGACCCAGTACTTC. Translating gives CSARGLGEWETQYF.

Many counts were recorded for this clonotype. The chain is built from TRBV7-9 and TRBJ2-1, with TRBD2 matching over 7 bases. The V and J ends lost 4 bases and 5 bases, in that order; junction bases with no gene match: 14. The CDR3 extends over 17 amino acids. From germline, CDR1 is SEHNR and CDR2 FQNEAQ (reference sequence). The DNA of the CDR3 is TGTGCCAGCAGCTACGCGCCCACCGGACTAGACAACAATGAGCAGTTCTTC. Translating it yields CASSYAPTGLDNNEQFF.

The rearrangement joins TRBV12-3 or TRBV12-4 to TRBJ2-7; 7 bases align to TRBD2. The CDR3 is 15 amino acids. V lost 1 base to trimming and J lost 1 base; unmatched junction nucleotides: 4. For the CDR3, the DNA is TGTGCCAGCAGTTTAGGGGGGGGGTGGTCCTACGAGCAGTACTTC. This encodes CASSLGGGWSYEQYF.

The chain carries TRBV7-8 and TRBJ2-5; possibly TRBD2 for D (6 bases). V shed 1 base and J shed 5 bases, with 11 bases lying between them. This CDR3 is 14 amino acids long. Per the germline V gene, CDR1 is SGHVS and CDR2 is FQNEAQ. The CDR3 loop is CASSLEASVETQYF. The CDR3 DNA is TGTGCCAGCAGCTTAGAGGCTAGCGTTGAGACCCAGTACTTC. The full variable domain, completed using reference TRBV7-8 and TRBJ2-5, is GAGVSQSPRYKVAKRGQDVALRCDPISGHVSLFWYQQALGQGPEFLTYFQNEAQLDKSGLPSDRFFAERPEGSVSTLKIQRTQQEDSAVYLCASSLEASVETQYFGPGTRLLVL.

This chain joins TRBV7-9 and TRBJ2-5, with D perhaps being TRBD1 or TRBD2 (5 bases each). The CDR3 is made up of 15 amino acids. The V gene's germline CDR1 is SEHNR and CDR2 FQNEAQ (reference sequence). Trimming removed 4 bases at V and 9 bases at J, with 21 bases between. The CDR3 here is CASSSKEDIRGAQYF. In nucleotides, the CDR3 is TGTGCCAGCAGCTCCAAGGAGGACATCCGAGGAGCCCAGTACTTC. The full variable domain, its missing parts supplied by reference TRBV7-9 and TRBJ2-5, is DTGVSQNPRHKITKRGQNVTFRCDPISEHNRLYWYRQTLGQGPEFLTYFQNEAQLEKSRLLSDRFSAERPKGSFSTLEIQRTEQGDSAMYLCASSSKEDIRGAQYFGPGTRLLVL.

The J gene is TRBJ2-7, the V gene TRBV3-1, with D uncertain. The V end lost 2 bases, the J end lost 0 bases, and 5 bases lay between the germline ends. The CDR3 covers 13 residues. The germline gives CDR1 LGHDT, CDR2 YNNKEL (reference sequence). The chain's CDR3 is CASSQRSSYEQYF. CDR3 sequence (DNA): TGTGCCAGCAGCCAAAGGAGCTCCTACGAGCAGTACTTC.

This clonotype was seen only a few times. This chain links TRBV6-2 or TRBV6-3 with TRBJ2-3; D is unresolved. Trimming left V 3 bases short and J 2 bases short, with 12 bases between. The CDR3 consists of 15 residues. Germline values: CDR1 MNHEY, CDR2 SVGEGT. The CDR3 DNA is TGTGCCAGCAGTTATTTAAGGAGCTTCACAGATACGCAGTATTTT. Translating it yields CASSYLRSFTDTQYF.

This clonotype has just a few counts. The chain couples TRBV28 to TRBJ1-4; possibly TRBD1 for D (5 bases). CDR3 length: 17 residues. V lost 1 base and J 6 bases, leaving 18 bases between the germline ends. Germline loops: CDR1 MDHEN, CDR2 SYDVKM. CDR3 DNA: TGTGCCAGCAGTTTATACCCCCTGGCGGGGGTTTATGAAAAACTGTTTTTT. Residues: CASSLYPLAGVYEKLFF.

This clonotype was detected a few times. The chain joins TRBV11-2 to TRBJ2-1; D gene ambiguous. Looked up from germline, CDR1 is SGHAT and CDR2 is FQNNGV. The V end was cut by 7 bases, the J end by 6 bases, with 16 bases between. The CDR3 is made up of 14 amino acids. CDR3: CASTRPGSGNEQFF. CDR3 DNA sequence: TGTGCCAGCACCCGACCAGGCTCGGGCAATGAGCAGTTCTTC.

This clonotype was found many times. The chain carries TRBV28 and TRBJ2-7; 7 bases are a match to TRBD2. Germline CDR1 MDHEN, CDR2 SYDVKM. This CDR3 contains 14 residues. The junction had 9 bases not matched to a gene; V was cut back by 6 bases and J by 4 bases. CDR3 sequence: CASRILAGDYEQYF. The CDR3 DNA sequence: TGTGCCAGCAGAATTCTGGCGGGAGATTACGAGCAGTACTTC.